Below are 19 T cell receptor beta chains sequenced from a single sample in a study of monozygotic twins with inflammatory bowel disease. TCRdb reworked the 5' RACE reads into one entry per CDR3 protein, no DNA. The specimen's table records 170,000 or so distinct CDR3 sequences. What was sequenced was blood. The receptors come from a human donor with ulcerative colitis or Crohn's disease, or a healthy co-twin of an affected twin (not recorded which).

V gene TRBV12-3 or TRBV12-4 combines with J gene TRBJ1-3. The CDR3 is 13 amino acids. CDR3 in amino acids: CASRGLAGNTIYF.

The V gene is TRBV3-1, the J gene TRBJ1-3. Germline CDR1 reads LGHDT; CDR2 reads YNNKEL (reference sequence). The CDR3 runs 13 residues. The CDR3 reads CASSPVGGNTIYF. Variable domain in full (rest from reference TRBV3-1 and TRBJ1-3): DTAVSQTPKYLVTQMGNDKSIKCEQNLGHDTMYWYKQDSKKFLKIMFSYNNKELIINETVPNRFSPKSPDKAHLNLHINSLELGDSAVYFCASSPVGGNTIYFGEGSWLTVV.

This chain uses TRBV7-2 with TRBJ2-7; there is no DNA to check the TCRdb D call of TRBD1. CDR3 length equals 14 residues. From germline, CDR1 is SGHTA and CDR2 FQGNSA. The CDR3 is CASSLAASGGPQYF.

The V call is TRBV5-6, the J call TRBJ2-7; no DNA is available, so the TRBD1 call from TCRdb remains unchecked. Germline V gene data show CDR1 as SGHDT and CDR2 as YYEEEE. The CDR3 length is 15 residues. The CDR3 sequence is CASSIGTGGGHEQYF.

The chain carries TRBV3-1 and TRBJ2-1; TCRdb's D call, TRBD1, is unchecked because there is no DNA. Germline V gene data show CDR1 as LGHDT and CDR2 as YNNKEL (reference sequence). The CDR3 is 15 residues long. CDR3 region: CASSPSRENYNEQFF.

The rearrangement links TRBV5-1 to TRBJ2-3; TCRdb picks TRBD2, but there is no DNA to check that call. Germline V gene sequence: CDR1 SGHRS, CDR2 YFSETQ. The CDR3 has 14 amino acids. CDR3: CASSLGTREDTQYF. Looking up the rest from reference TRBV5-1 and TRBJ2-3 gives the full variable domain: KAGVTQTPRYLIKTRGQQVTLSCSPISGHRSVSWYQQTPGQGLQFLFEYFSETQRNKGNFPGRFSGRQFSNSRSEMNVSTLELGDSALYLCASSLGTREDTQYFGPGTRLTVL.

Here the CDR3 reads CASSLISGRNTGELFF. The chain combines TRBV5-5 with TRBJ2-2; the D call from TCRdb, TRBD2, cannot be confirmed without DNA. This CDR3 region has 16 residues. CDR1 SGHKS and CDR2 YYEKEE come from the germline V gene (reference sequence). The entire variable domain, with the rest obtained from reference TRBV5-5 and TRBJ2-2, is as follows: DAGVTQSPTHLIKTRGQQVTLRCSPISGHKSVSWYQQVLGQGPQFIFQYYEKEERGRGNFPDRFSARQFPNYSSELNVNALLLGDSALYLCASSLISGRNTGELFFGEGSRLTVL.

This chain uses TRBV5-1 with TRBJ1-2; no DNA is available, so the TRBD1 call from TCRdb remains unchecked. Germline V CDR1 and CDR2: SGHRS, YFSETQ. The CDR3 has 13 amino acids. The CDR3 loop reads CASSSTGRYGYTF.

The chain couples TRBV24-1 to TRBJ2-1; TCRdb reports TRBD2, a call that lacks DNA to check it against. The CDR3 extends over 17 amino acids. Germline V gene data show CDR1 as KGHDR and CDR2 as SFDVKD. CDR3 amino acids: CATSDPAGGPLHNEQFF.

The chain links TRBV4-3 to TRBJ2-2. Germline V lookup: CDR1 LGHNA, CDR2 YSLEER. The CDR3 has 15 residues. The CDR3: CASSQGSAYTGELFF.

The V call is TRBV20-1, the J call TRBJ2-3; TCRdb reports TRBD1, a call that lacks DNA to check it against. CDR3 length equals 15 residues. Germline values: CDR1 DFQATT, CDR2 SNEGSKA (reference sequence). The chain's CDR3 is CSAQDSRGFTDTQYF.

This chain joins TRBV7-9 and TRBJ2-7; TCRdb's D call, TRBD2, is unchecked because there is no DNA. From germline, CDR1 is SEHNR and CDR2 FQNEAQ (reference sequence). The CDR3 covers 15 residues. CDR3 loop: CASSAPGLLNYEQYF.

The rearrangement links TRBV6-1 to TRBJ1-1; TCRdb returns TRBD1, unconfirmable since there is no DNA. The CDR3 loop spans 17 amino acids. The V gene's germline CDR1 is MNHNS and CDR2 SASEGT. CDR3 protein: CASSTIPSVGGRAEAFF.

The chain links TRBV5-4 to TRBJ1-1; the D gene TCRdb calls, TRBD1, cannot be checked with no DNA. Germline V gene sequence: CDR1 SGHNT, CDR2 YYREEE (reference sequence). The CDR3 runs 15 residues. The CDR3 sequence is CASSPGGAVNTEAFF.

The V and J genes are TRBV5-4 and TRBJ1-5; as DNA is missing, the TRBD1 call by TCRdb cannot be tested. This CDR3 is built from 12 residues. Germline lookup yields CDR1 SGHNT and CDR2 YYREEE (reference sequence). The chain's CDR3 is CASSFDGGPQHF.

The V and J genes are TRBV29-1 and TRBJ2-3; lacking DNA, the TRBD2 call made by TCRdb goes unchecked. The V gene's germline CDR1 is SQVTM and CDR2 ANQGSEA. The CDR3 has 15 amino acids. CDR3 region: CSVVPSGVSTDTQYF.

V gene TRBV5-4 combines with J gene TRBJ2-2; TCRdb selects TRBD1, and the lack of DNA leaves this call unchecked. This CDR3 is built from 15 residues. Germline CDR1 is SGHNT and CDR2 is YYREEE (reference sequence). The CDR3 region is CASRARGMNTGDLFF.

The chain has TRBV7-9 and TRBJ1-4. Germline CDR1 reads SEHNR; CDR2 reads FQNEAQ (reference sequence). The CDR3 has 12 residues. The CDR3 protein is CASSLFGEKLFF.

The chain employs TRBV7-2 and TRBJ2-7; TCRdb gives TRBD2 as the D gene, but with no DNA this cannot be confirmed. The CDR3 has 16 residues. Germline V gives CDR1 SGHTA, CDR2 FQGNSA. CDR3 in amino acids: CASSLELAGGSYEQYF.